These T cell receptor beta chains were read from a single sample in a study of human T cells and chemical hapten exposure. TCRdb re-called the RACE reads with MiXCR, one entry per CDR3 protein. This repertoire shows some 91,000 distinct CDR3 sequences, 25% to 30% found once; its top ten account for about a tenth. The material sequenced was whole blood, taken in connection with sensitization to the hapten diphenylcyclopropenone (DPC). Every receptor here comes from a man aged 35 to 55 with alopecia areata. Some clones in this sample may be carry-over from other donors' samples. The CDR3 runs from the conserved cysteine through the conserved F or W. The order of the fields is clone size, J gene, V gene, CDR3 protein. Where a row states a size, it is once, few, many or the class of an expanded clone; other rows omit it.

medium-sized | TRBJ1-2 | TRBV14 | CASSRTANYGDTF
. | TRBJ2-4 | TRBV18 | CASSPPPGTGKNIQYF
. | TRBJ2-2 | TRBV12-3/TRBV12-4 | CASSLQGGTGELFF
. | TRBJ1-2 | TRBV12-3/TRBV12-4 | CASSLSPGHRYGYTF
few | TRBJ2-1 | TRBV7-9 | CASSFRKGTIVKEQFF
. | TRBJ2-6 | TRBV24-1 | CATSGQGRTGANVLTF
few | TRBJ1-5 | TRBV6-1 | CASSEAGGRGVNQPQHF
. | TRBJ1-2 | TRBV6-2/TRBV6-3 | CASSRTGSAYGYTF
. | TRBJ2-6 | TRBV2 | CASSEYGYPGANVLTF
. | TRBJ1-3 | TRBV20-1 | CSARDAGQSLANTIYF
. | TRBJ1-4 | TRBV4-1 | CASSRGGAGEKLFF
many | TRBJ2-3 | TRBV29-1 | CSVRTSGSWADTQYF
. | TRBJ2-3 | TRBV2 | CASSALLAGSGADTQYF
. | TRBJ2-7 | TRBV13 | CASSRGQGRGEQYF
. | TRBJ2-1 | TRBV6-2/TRBV6-3 | CASSYMGQGTYNEQFF
few | TRBJ2-7 | TRBV6-6 | CASSSGLAGGKYEQYF
. | TRBJ2-1 | TRBV18 | CASLGLADNEQFF
many | TRBJ2-2 | TRBV15 | CATSRDTGLAENTGELFF
few | TRBJ2-3 | TRBV6-2/TRBV6-3 | CASSYLSVGPSSTDTQYF
. | TRBJ2-5 | TRBV11-2 | CASSLVGGTQYF
. | TRBJ2-7 | TRBV20-1 | CSAMTSGIQDYEQYF
few | TRBJ2-7 | TRBV29-1 | CSVLQGSHEQYF
. | TRBJ2-2 | TRBV6-5 | CASSYSTGANGELFF
few | TRBJ2-2 | TRBV12-3/TRBV12-4 | CASSLGRTNTGELFF
few | TRBJ1-6 | TRBV20-1 | CSARAEDRGNSPLHF
few | TRBJ1-1 | TRBV29-1 | CSDAAGAEAFF
few | TRBJ2-1 | TRBV28 | CASIGTSGSWASYNEQFF
. | TRBJ2-7 | TRBV12-3/TRBV12-4 | CASSLAPAGGEQYF
few | TRBJ2-5 | TRBV6-5 | CASSPEGLQETQYF
. | TRBJ2-7 | TRBV11-1 | CASSLSRNAYEQYF
many | TRBJ1-5 | TRBV6-5 | CASRGTAAGQPQHF
. | TRBJ1-1 | TRBV5-1 | CASRLAGGTEAFF
. | TRBJ1-5 | TRBV18 | CASSPGDFNQPQHF
. | TRBJ2-7 | TRBV6-2/TRBV6-3 | CASSWYGQAYEQYF
few | TRBJ2-7 | TRBV24-1 | CATSDSGTTYEQYF
. | TRBJ2-7 | TRBV28 | CASSSIGISPYEQYF
many | TRBJ2-3 | TRBV27 | CASSLWGRPTDTQYF
. | TRBJ1-6 | TRBV30 | CAWSVDAGRNNSPLHF
few | TRBJ2-3 | TRBV6-1 | CASSRTDSSTDTQYF